The 12 T cell receptor beta chains listed next were all sequenced from one sample in a study of response to subunit inactivated influenza vaccine. TCRdb itself ran the RT-PCR reads through MiXCR, one entry per CDR3 protein. The table shows around 520,000 distinct CDR3 sequences, with about 11% occurring only once. Sequencing was performed on PBMCs from blood, taken on the day of vaccination. These receptors all come from a man in his fifties or sixties who received an inactivated influenza vaccine.

This clonotype was observed at least ten times. The chain joins TRBV5-1 to TRBJ2-2; TRBD1 matches at 8 bases. Germline-derived CDR1 and CDR2 are SGHRS and YFSETQ. V shed 6 bases, J shed 0 bases, and the junction held 4 bases outside the gene matches. CDR3 length: 15 amino acids. The CDR3 region is CASIDRGSNTGELFF. The DNA of the CDR3 is TGCGCCAGCATCGACAGGGGTTCGAACACCGGGGAGCTGTTTTTT. Full variable domain (outside the CDR3, taken from reference TRBV5-1 and TRBJ2-2): KAGVTQTPRYLIKTRGQQVTLSCSPISGHRSVSWYQQTPGQGLQFLFEYFSETQRNKGNFPGRFSGRQFSNSRSEMNVSTLELGDSALYLCASIDRGSNTGELFFGEGSRLTVL.

This clonotype was observed at least ten times. The genes are TRBV5-1 and TRBJ2-4; 9 bases map to TRBD1. The CDR3 covers 16 residues. V dropped 4 bases and J dropped 0; count of bases not matched to a gene: 5. Germline V CDR1 and CDR2: SGHRS, YFSETQ. This chain's CDR3 is CASSTDRGLAKNIQYF. CDR3 sequence (DNA): TGCGCCAGCAGCACGGACAGGGGATTAGCCAAAAACATTCAGTACTTC.

This clonotype was seen a handful of times. V gene TRBV12-3 or TRBV12-4 combines with J gene TRBJ2-7, with D possibly matching TRBD1 (5 bases). Trimming removed 2 bases at V and 3 bases at J, with 17 bases between. This CDR3 comprises 16 residues. The CDR3 DNA sequence: TGTGCCAGCAGTTTACCTAAGGACACAACACACTACGAGCAGTACTTC. Translating it yields CASSLPKDTTHYEQYF.

The V gene is TRBV7-6, the J gene TRBJ2-7, with 8 bases that match TRBD1. The CDR3 length is 15 residues. The J segment lost 0 bases and the V segment lost 5 bases, leaving 6 bases of the junction unmatched. CDR1 SGHVS and CDR2 FNYEAQ come from the germline V gene. The CDR3, as DNA: TGTGCCAGCAGCCCTTGGGACAGGCCCTCCTACGAGCAGTACTTC. Its protein is CASSPWDRPSYEQYF.

There are a few counts of this clonotype. The rearrangement joins TRBV5-1 to TRBJ1-4; 8 positions match TRBD1. J lost 5 bases, V lost 4 bases, and 4 bases had no gene match. The CDR3 is made up of 14 amino acids. Germline CDR1 is SGHRS and CDR2 is YFSETQ. CDR3 sequence: CASSHGQGNEKLFF. The CDR3 bases are TGCGCCAGCAGCCACGGACAGGGCAATGAAAAACTGTTTTTT.

The chain carries TRBV12-3 or TRBV12-4 and TRBJ2-1; D ambiguous. CDR3 size: 14 residues. Trimming took 6 bases from V and 4 from J, leaving 13 bases between them. The CDR3 sequence: CASSRSTNYNEQFF. Written as DNA, the CDR3 is TGTGCCAGCAGCAGGAGCACGAATTACAATGAGCAGTTCTTC.

There are many counts of this clonotype. This chain joins TRBV5-1 and TRBJ2-7, with D possibly TRBD2 on 5 matching bases. V gave up 0 bases and J gave up 3 bases, with 10 bases separating them. The CDR3 loop spans 14 amino acids. Per germline, CDR1 SGHRS and CDR2 YFSETQ. CDR3 region: CASSLDSEGYEQYF. The CDR3, as DNA: TGCGCCAGCAGCTTGGACAGCGAGGGCTACGAGCAGTACTTC. Drawing the rest from reference TRBV5-1 and TRBJ2-7, the complete variable domain is KAGVTQTPRYLIKTRGQQVTLSCSPISGHRSVSWYQQTPGQGLQFLFEYFSETQRNKGNFPGRFSGRQFSNSRSEMNVSTLELGDSALYLCASSLDSEGYEQYFGPGTRLTVT.

To note about this clonotype: At one end the junction does not follow the germline gene, possibly because of a read error. The chain is built from TRBV12-3 or TRBV12-4 and TRBJ2-1, with no clear D. CDR3 length: 15 residues. The CDR3 region has the DNA TGTGCCGGCAGTCCGGGCGGAAGCTCCTACAATGAGCAGTTCTTC. It specifies CAGSPGGSSYNEQFF.

This clonotype has more than one count but fewer than ten. The chain couples TRBV18 to TRBJ2-2; the D call may be TRBD1 or TRBD2 (5 bases each). V lost 4 bases and J 7 bases, leaving 7 bases between the germline ends. There are 12 residues in the CDR3. Germline CDR1 reads KGHSH; CDR2 reads LQKENI. CDR3: CASSRDGGELFF. The DNA for the CDR3 is TGTGCCAGCTCACGGGACGGCGGGGAGCTGTTTTTT. The variable domain in full, with the rest retrieved from reference TRBV18 and TRBJ2-2, is NAGVMQNPRHLVRRRGQEARLRCSPMKGHSHVYWYRQLPEEGLKFMVYLQKENIIDESGMPKERFSAEFPKEGPSILRIQQVVRGDSAAYFCASSRDGGELFFGEGSRLTVL.

This clonotype showed up many times. In nucleotides, the CDR3 is TGCAGTGCAGGGGTGGGGGCCCACACCTACGAGCAGTACTTC. Its translation is CSAGVGAHTYEQYF. The chain carries TRBV20-1 and TRBJ2-7; possibly TRBD1 for D (6 bases). The CDR3 is 14 amino acids. The V and J ends lost 6 bases and 2 bases respectively, with 17 bases between them. The germline V gene has CDR1 DFQATT and CDR2 SNEGSKA (reference sequence).

This clonotype has more than one count but fewer than ten. The chain is built from TRBV7-9 and TRBJ2-7; TRBD2 aligns across 7 bases. Trimming took 5 bases from V and 2 from J; bases not matched to a gene: 9. Germline V CDR1 and CDR2: SEHNR, FQNEAQ (reference sequence). CDR3 size: 15 residues. The CDR3 nucleotides read TGTGCCAGCAGCCTCTGGGGGGGGGGTACCTACGAGCAGTACTTC. It is translated as CASSLWGGGTYEQYF.

In this sample, this clonotype turned up a few times. V gene TRBV5-1 combines with J gene TRBJ2-3; 9 bases map to TRBD2. Germline V gives CDR1 SGHRS, CDR2 YFSETQ. V was clipped by 0 bases and J by 0 bases; unmatched bases: 5. This CDR3 has 17 residues. The CDR3 loop reads CASSLEPSGISTDTQYF. CDR3 sequence (DNA): TGCGCCAGCAGCTTGGAGCCTAGCGGGATTAGCACAGATACGCAGTATTTT.